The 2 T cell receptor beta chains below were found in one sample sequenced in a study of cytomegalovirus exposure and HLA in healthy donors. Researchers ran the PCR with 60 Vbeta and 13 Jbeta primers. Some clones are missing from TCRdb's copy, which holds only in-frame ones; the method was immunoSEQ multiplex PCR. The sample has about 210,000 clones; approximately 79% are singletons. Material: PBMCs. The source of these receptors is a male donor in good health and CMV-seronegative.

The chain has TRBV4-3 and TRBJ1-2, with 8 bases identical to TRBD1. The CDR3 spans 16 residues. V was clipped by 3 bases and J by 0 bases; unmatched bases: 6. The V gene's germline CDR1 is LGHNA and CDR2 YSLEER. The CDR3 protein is CASSQADRGANYGYTF. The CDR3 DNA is TGCGCCAGCAGCCAGGCTGACAGGGGAGCTAACTATGGCTACACCTTC.

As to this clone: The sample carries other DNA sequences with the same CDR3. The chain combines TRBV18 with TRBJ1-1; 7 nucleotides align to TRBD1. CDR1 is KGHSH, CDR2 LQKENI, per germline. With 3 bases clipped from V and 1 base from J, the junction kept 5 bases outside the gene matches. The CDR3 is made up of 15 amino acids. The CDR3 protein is CASSPPTGRNTEAFF. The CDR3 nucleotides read TGTGCCAGCTCACCCCCGACAGGGAGGAACACTGAAGCTTTCTTT.